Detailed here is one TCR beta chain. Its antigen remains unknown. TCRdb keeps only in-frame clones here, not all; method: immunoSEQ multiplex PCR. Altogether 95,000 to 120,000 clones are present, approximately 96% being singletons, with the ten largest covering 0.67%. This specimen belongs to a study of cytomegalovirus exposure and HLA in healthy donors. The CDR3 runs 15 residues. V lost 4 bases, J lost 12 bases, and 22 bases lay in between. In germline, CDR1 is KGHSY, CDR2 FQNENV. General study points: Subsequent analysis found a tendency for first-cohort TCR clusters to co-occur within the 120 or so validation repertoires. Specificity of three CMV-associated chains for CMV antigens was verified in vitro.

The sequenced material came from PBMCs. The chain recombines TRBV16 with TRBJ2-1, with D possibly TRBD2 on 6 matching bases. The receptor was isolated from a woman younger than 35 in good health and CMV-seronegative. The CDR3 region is CASSLNTGLSGRQFF. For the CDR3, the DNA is TGTGCCAGCAGCCTAAACACGGGGCTTAGCGGTCGGCAGTTCTTC.